The rows below give T cell receptor beta chains drawn from one sample of a study of cytotoxic CD8 clonotypes in ibrutinib-treated CLL. TCRdb's copy holds only in-frame clones and misses some; the assay was immunoSEQ multiplex PCR. The repertoire holds about 160,000 clones, with 81% as singletons. This sample comprised PBMCs, obtained after 12 months of ibrutinib treatment. The origin of the receptors is a human donor with chronic lymphocytic leukemia. CDR3s leave out the opening cysteine and the closing phenylalanine or tryptophan.

length: 10
V: TRBV2
J: TRBJ2-7
CDR3: ASGTGIYEQY

length: 14
V: TRBV9
J: TRBJ2-2
CDR3: ASSLTSGVNTGELF

length: 13
V: TRBV19
J: TRBJ1-2
CDR3: ASSIDRGQNYGYT

length: 14
V: TRBV21-1
J: TRBJ2-1
CDR3: ASNARGAGSYNEQF

length: 13
V: TRBV7-8
J: TRBJ2-2
CDR3: ASSPGTANTGELF

length: 11
V: TRBV28
J: TRBJ2-7
CDR3: ASSLRDAYEQY

length: 16
V: TRBV5-1
J: TRBJ2-2
CDR3: ASSLAPRGSFETGELF

length: 14
V: TRBV19
J: TRBJ2-7
CDR3: ASAARLVQGLHEQY

length: 13
V: TRBV28
J: TRBJ1-2
CDR3: ASSLRQGGRDGYT

length: 11
V: TRBV7-2
J: TRBJ2-7
CDR3: ASSFAADYEQY

length: 9
V: TRBV7-9
J: TRBJ2-7
CDR3: ASNAESEQY

length: 12
V: TRBV5-3
J: TRBJ1-6
CDR3: ARSPDRGDSPLH

length: 10
V: TRBV2
J: TRBJ1-2
CDR3: ASREGGYGYT

length: 11
V: TRBV15
J: TRBJ2-1
CDR3: ATRGTGNNEQF

length: 13
V: TRBV5-6
J: TRBJ1-1
CDR3: ASSLVVRLNTEAF

length: 11
V: TRBV6-5
J: TRBJ2-2
CDR3: ASSYVVTGELF

length: 13
V: TRBV28
J: TRBJ1-2
CDR3: ASSGTGTSPTGYT

length: 12
V: TRBV5-1
J: TRBJ2-7
CDR3: ASSPEGSSYEQY

length: 10
V: TRBV28
J: TRBJ2-5
CDR3: ASTNSGATQY

length: 14
V: TRBV4-3
J: TRBJ2-7
CDR3: ASSQDAGGSSYEQY

length: 14
V: TRBV7-9
J: TRBJ2-3
CDR3: ASRSRGYSRRDTQY

length: 14
V: TRBV27
J: TRBJ2-2
CDR3: ASSPTRQTNTGELF

length: 9
V: TRBV28
J: TRBJ1-2
CDR3: ASSQGGDYT

length: 11
V: TRBV19
J: TRBJ1-5
CDR3: ASSRQGNQPQH

length: 11
V: TRBV29-1
J: TRBJ1-3
CDR3: SVVKNSGNTIY

length: 11
V: TRBV9
J: TRBJ2-7
CDR3: ASSLSDGYEQY

length: 10
V: TRBV4-1
J: TRBJ1-3
CDR3: ASSQSGNTIY

length: 11
V: TRBV6-5
J: TRBJ2-1
CDR3: ASSTGLATYQF

length: 11
V: TRBV10-3
J: TRBJ1-6
CDR3: AFRGTTDSPLH

length: 10
V: TRBV2
J: TRBJ2-7
CDR3: ASNPYLYEQY

length: 12
V: TRBV5-6
J: TRBJ1-2
CDR3: ASSQVNRGHGYT

length: 13
V: TRBV6-5
J: TRBJ2-1
CDR3: ASSYDKRAYNEQF

length: 14
V: TRBV6-1
J: TRBJ1-1
CDR3: ASSQGENRGRTEAF

length: 12
V: TRBV9
J: TRBJ2-5
CDR3: ASSVALAQETQY

length: 13
V: TRBV28
J: TRBJ2-7
CDR3: ASSLQGRLNYEQY

length: 11
V: TRBV7-2
J: TRBJ1-3
CDR3: ASSPGPRNTIY

length: 13
V: TRBV27
J: TRBJ2-7
CDR3: ASSLLASASYEQY

length: 12
V: TRBV15
J: TRBJ2-5
CDR3: ATSRDRGQETQY

length: 12
V: TRBV6-5
J: TRBJ1-1
CDR3: ASSLDRGTTEAF

length: 11
V: TRBV19
J: TRBJ1-5
CDR3: ASQPTGNQPQH

length: 13
V: TRBV6-5
J: TRBJ2-7
CDR3: ASSYSNYQGSEQY

length: 11
V: TRBV9
J: TRBJ1-1
CDR3: ASSVGGYTEAF

length: 12
V: TRBV18
J: TRBJ2-4
CDR3: ASSPPSQLSIQY

length: 16
V: TRBV7-2
J: TRBJ2-5
CDR3: ASRRQEASGRIQETQY

length: 12
V: TRBV7-2
J: TRBJ2-3
CDR3: ASSLVRSTDTQY

length: 12
V: TRBV14
J: TRBJ2-3
CDR3: ASSQDWNTDTQY

length: 11
V: TRBV7-3
J: TRBJ2-1
CDR3: ASSLSRGSEQF

length: 11
V: TRBV21-1
J: TRBJ2-7
CDR3: ASRGHMTYEQY

length: 13
V: TRBV11-2
J: TRBJ1-2
CDR3: ASSNLGGAGNGYT

length: 13
V: TRBV28
J: TRBJ2-1
CDR3: ASRDPGQGVNEQF

length: 13
V: TRBV28
J: TRBJ1-5
CDR3: ASSLEGSSNQPQH

length: 14
V: TRBV7-9
J: TRBJ2-1
CDR3: ASSQTGTSGYNEQF

length: 15
V: TRBV10-1
J: TRBJ2-7
CDR3: ASSLCPRQRGIWEQY